This passage covers 8 T cell receptor beta chains from one sample sequenced in a study of blood T cell repertoires in COVID-19 (dated by TCRdb to the early 2020s). The library came from the immunoSEQ multiplex PCR assay. TCRdb carries this immuneACCESS record with in-frame sequences only. Its versions omit some clonotypes, under half of them owing to an unresolved V gene in the studies checked, with the rest unexplained. This sample lists some 170,000 clones; around 85% were detected once. The leading ten clones occupy 5% to 8% of the sample. The sample was PBMCs or T cells enriched from blood (not recorded which). All receptors derive from a man aged 40-50 years who had recovered from COVID-19.

The gene calls are TRBV29-1 and TRBJ1-2; a weak D match, TRBD1 (6 bases). Germline CDR1 SQVTM, CDR2 ANQGSEA. Trimming removed 1 base from V and 8 bases from J, with 17 bases in between. The CDR3 loop spans 14 amino acids. CDR3 in amino acids: CSVEGDKTGLGYTF. DNA of the CDR3: TGCAGCGTTGAAGGGGACAAAACAGGGTTGGGCTACACCTTC.

A few counts support this clone. The rearrangement joins TRBV30 to TRBJ2-5, with TRBD2 as a possible D gene (7 bases). The CDR3 runs 18 residues. CDR1 is GTSNPN and CDR2 is SVGIG in the germline V gene (reference sequence). V lost 2 bases, J lost 5 bases, and 27 bases lay in between. The DNA of the CDR3 is TGTGCCTGGAGTTCCGCGAGACTAGCAATAGGGGGGCGGGAGACCCAGTACTTC. This gives the protein CAWSSARLAIGGRETQYF.

The chain uses TRBV2 and TRBJ1-1; no clear D gene. This CDR3 spans 11 amino acids. The V gene's germline CDR1 is SNHLY and CDR2 FYNNEI. Trimming took off 6 bases at V and 11 bases at J, with 13 bases between the two ends. The CDR3 DNA reads TGTGCCAGCAGCGAGCGGCAGGACGCTTTCTTT. Residues: CASSERQDAFF.

CDR3 sequence: CASSPGNTEAFF. For the CDR3, the DNA is TGTGCCAGCAGCCCGGGGAACACTGAAGCTTTCTTT. The chain links TRBV3-1 (or the pseudogene TRBV3-2) to TRBJ1-1, with D unclear. CDR3 length: 12 amino acids. Germline V lookup: CDR1 LGHDT, CDR2 YNNKEL (reference sequence). V gave up 4 bases and J gave up 1 base, with 4 bases separating them.

This chain joins TRBV30 and TRBJ2-7; D is unclear. The V gene's germline CDR1 is GTSNPN and CDR2 SVGIG (reference sequence). This CDR3 region has 13 residues. V was trimmed by 4 bases and J by 0 bases, leaving 10 bases between them. The CDR3 DNA reads TGTGCCTGGACAGGTCCGGACTCCTACGAGCAGTACTTC. This translates into CAWTGPDSYEQYF.

The rearrangement links TRBV30 to TRBJ1-5, with 7 bases that match TRBD1. The V and J ends lost 1 base and 5 bases, in that order; junction bases with no gene match: 5. The germline V gene has CDR1 GTSNPN and CDR2 SVGIG (reference sequence). This CDR3 comprises 14 residues. The CDR3 is CAWSEGGGDQPQHF. DNA of the CDR3: TGTGCCTGGAGTGAAGGGGGCGGGGATCAGCCCCAGCATTTT.

This chain uses TRBV11-2 with TRBJ2-5, with D maybe TRBD2 (6 bases). The germline V and J ends were trimmed by 1 base and 10 bases, with 13 bases remaining between them. Germline V gives CDR1 SGHAT, CDR2 FQNNGV. CDR3 length: 13 residues. CDR3 loop: CASSLGTDGSQYF. The CDR3 coding sequence is TGTGCCAGCAGCTTAGGAACGGACGGGAGCCAGTACTTC.

Here the CDR3 reads CASSRDRTHNSPLHF. The DNA of the CDR3 is TGTGCCAGCAGCAGGGACAGAACCCATAATTCACCCCTCCACTTT. The chain has TRBV2 and TRBJ1-6, with 7 bases aligning to TRBD1. Germline assignment: CDR1 SNHLY and CDR2 FYNNEI. Losses at the gene ends were 6 bases for V and 5 bases for J; bases not matched to a gene: 7. CDR3 length equals 15 residues.